This TCR beta chain was captured by sequencing in a study of T-cell memory formation after mild COVID-19 (dated by TCRdb to about 2021). In terms of the full investigation: TCR sequence clusters from the two donors were largely donor specific. Longitudinal TCRalpha and TCRbeta repertoire sequencing tracked T-cell clones expanding and contracting after mild COVID-19 in a couple of donors. The cohort comprised two young, previously healthy adult volunteers, one female and one male.

At the junction V is shortened by 7 bases and J by 0 bases; bases outside the gene matches: 17. Inclusive of the bounding cysteine and phenylalanine, the CDR3 is 18 residues long. The DNA shown is the 54-base CDR3, in frame from base 1. As encoded in the germline V gene (reference sequence), CDR1 is LNHDA while CDR2 is SQIVND. In regard to this clonotype: What antigen it recognizes has not been identified. Base qualities are not provided; no much larger clone lies one nucleotide away.

PBMCs were isolated by Ficoll-Paque density gradient centrifugation. Overall results and qualifications from the work: SARS-CoV-2 specificity was not confirmed for the second-wave clones peaking on day 37. The detection of some responding clones in pre-infection memory suggests that pre-existing cross-reactive memory T cells joined the SARS-CoV-2 response. Clones that contracted from day 15 to 85 showed balanced CD4/CD8 phenotypes, whereas a second wave of clones that expanded from day 15 to 37 leaned towards CD4+. The study included only a couple of mild cases, and larger cohorts that include severe cases with pre-infection samples were judged to be necessary. Contracting CD4+ clones were located mainly in the CM and EM memory subsets, whereas CD8+ clones were found to be enriched in EMRA.

The data were produced on an Illumina NovaSeq 6000. cDNA libraries for TCRalpha and TCRbeta were prepared by 5'RACE using constant-segment primers, with sample barcodes and unique molecular identifiers added. RNA was extracted from every sample with Trizol reagent. Libraries were amplified in two PCR steps, with a second sample barcode and Illumina TruSeq adapters added in the second step. Sequencing of libraries was performed on an Illumina NovaSeq with 2 x 150 bp paired-end reads. In the authors' own workflow: Demultiplexing of reads and collapsing into UMI-guided consensus sequences were performed with migec v1.2.7. Using mixcr v2.1.11, the UMI consensuses were aligned to TRA and TRB V and J templates and assembled into clonotypes. Clonotypes were classified as expanded or contracted when called significant by both edgeR and NoisET, with noise models trained on biological replicates. For edgeR calls, the cutoffs were a false discovery rate-adjusted p below 0.01 and a log2 fold-change threshold of 1. As an exploratory analysis of dynamics, PCA with hierarchical clustering was applied to max-normalized trajectories of the 1000 most abundant clonotypes. Each responding clone was given a CD4 or CD8 phenotype based on the CD4+ and CD8+ repertoires, which had been sequenced separately. Starting from the raw public reads, TCRdb applied fastp trimming at Q25, assembled clones with MiXCR and retained in-frame beta chains. When rows share a CDR3 protein, they turn into one entry using the most common DNA and genes. TCRdb's processing, not the study's, gives the V and J calls here. The sample table shows more than 250,000 distinct CDR3 sequences, and around 15% are seen once. Around a fifth of the sample comes from the top ten.

Sequences were obtained from PBMCs or a T cell subset sorted from them (not recorded which). The chain is assembled from TRBV19 and TRBJ1-1; 7 central bases correspond to TRBD1. The TCR comes from a man aged 18 to 30 who had mild COVID-19 (a few samples of this study predate the infection). The sample titles of this study are shuffled in the database, so cell type and time point are left out; the donor was told from shared clones. The CDR3: CASTTTTGRPSMNTEAFF. The nucleotide sequence reads TGTGCCAGTACCACAACGACAGGGCGGCCCTCCATGAACACTGAAGCTTTCTTT.